The T cell receptor (beta chain) under discussion was sequenced for a study (dated by TCRdb to between 2015 and 2016). At the level of the whole study: The study tested whether tumor-infiltrating Tregs in breast cancer are recruited from blood Tregs or converted in situ from other CD4+ T cell subsets. Overall study results and their limits: The TCR gene usage of tumor memory CD4+ T cells clustered together with blood and lymph node memory CD4+ cells and with lymph node naive CD4+ cells. Validation in the larger cohort was restricted to a single TCR beta V-J rearrangement rather than whole repertoires. Tumor-infiltrating Treg TCR alpha and beta sequences overlapped most with tumor naive CD4+ T cells, then with blood naive CD4+ T cells.

Full-length TCR variable regions were amplified by 5' RACE PCR with constant-region reverse primers, and semi-nested PCR with Nested Universal Primer A was subsequently performed. The ReliaPrep RNA Cell Miniprep System was used to extract total RNA, which was then reverse transcribed into 5'RACE-ready cDNA with the SMARTer RACE 5'/3' Kit. Multiplex adaptors were used to barcode the full-length TCR alpha and beta libraries, which were then sequenced on an Illumina MiSeq. The original methods were these. For each of nine subset-tissue groups, sequencing data from the five patients were pooled, and the groups were compared by unsupervised clustering of TCR gene usage. Repertoire similarity was calculated with the Morisita-Horn index, weighting shared sequences by their contribution to each repertoire. The public sequencing data were trimmed at Q25 with fastp and processed into clonotypes with MiXCR by TCRdb, which kept only in-frame beta chains. Each CDR3 protein gets just one entry, which takes the most common genes and DNA from the rows behind it. The V and J calls were not made by the authors but by TCRdb's processing. Counted in this sample were about 64,000 distinct CDR3 sequences; 20% to 25% of them appeared once. The top ten constitute about 3% of the sample.

This clonotype was recorded many times. Its antigen has not been determined. No much larger clone exists at a distance of one base, and base qualities are not known. CD4+CD45RO+CD25- cells were isolated as memory CD4+ T cells. Tregs, naive and memory CD4+ T cells from tumor, blood and ipsilateral draining lymph nodes of a handful of breast cancer patients underwent full-length TCR alpha and beta sequencing. Tumor tissue and lymph nodes obtained from ipsilateral axillary dissection were perfused with PBS, minced and then digested with collagenase I and hyaluronidase. Ficoll density gradient centrifugation was used to isolate mononuclear cells from either lymph nodes or less than 55 ml of peripheral blood. FACS confirmed that the sorted cell populations were more than 90% pure. The clonotype originates from a female donor with breast cancer. The source material was memory CD4+ T cells sorted from a lymph node. Sample cell subset or site, as interpreted from the label and publication: memory CD4+ T cells, CD4+CD45RO+CD25-.

The CDR3: CATSTSGGFTGELFF. The DNA sequence is as follows: TGTGCCACCAGTACCAGCGGGGGCTTCACCGGGGAGCTGTTTTTT. The rearranged chain carries TRBV24-1 and TRBJ2-2; TRBD2 aligns with 8 central bases. The CDR3, cysteine through phenylalanine, is 15 amino acids long. The sequence is cut down to CDR3 DNA, 45 bases in frame from base 1. Taken from the germline V gene, the CDR1 and CDR2 loops are KGHDR and SFDVKD. The V end gives up 6 bases and the J end 4 bases, leaving 6 bases in the junction not matched to a gene.